This TCR beta chain was captured in a study of blood T cells in healthy people across ages. General study points: In the absence of known donor CMV status, changes in expanded clonotypes were possibly confounded. Unsorted PBMCs ruled out conclusive naive versus antigen-experienced comparison.

V trimming: 5 bases; J trimming: 3 bases; junction bases outside the gene matches: 4. The CDR3 length is 15 residues. The V gene's germline CDR1 is SGHAT and CDR2 FQNNGV. In this sample, this clonotype turned up a few times. Its target is unknown. Next came a second PCR, run for about 6 to 12 cycles, which used a sample-barcoded 5' primer along with a J-beta primer mix. All samples yielded 3 million or more CDR3-containing paired-end reads. TCRdb itself ran the 5' RACE reads through MiXCR, one entry per CDR3 protein. The sample shows hundreds of thousands of distinct CDR3 sequences, 40% to 45% of them seen only once.

Sequenced material: blood. V and J are TRBV11-2 and TRBJ2-7; 13 bases are a match to TRBD2. The TCR sequence derives from an older man in good health. The CDR3 spells CASSTGLAGIYEQYF. The CDR3 DNA follows: TGTGCCAGCAGCACGGGACTAGCGGGGATCTACGAGCAGTACTTC.